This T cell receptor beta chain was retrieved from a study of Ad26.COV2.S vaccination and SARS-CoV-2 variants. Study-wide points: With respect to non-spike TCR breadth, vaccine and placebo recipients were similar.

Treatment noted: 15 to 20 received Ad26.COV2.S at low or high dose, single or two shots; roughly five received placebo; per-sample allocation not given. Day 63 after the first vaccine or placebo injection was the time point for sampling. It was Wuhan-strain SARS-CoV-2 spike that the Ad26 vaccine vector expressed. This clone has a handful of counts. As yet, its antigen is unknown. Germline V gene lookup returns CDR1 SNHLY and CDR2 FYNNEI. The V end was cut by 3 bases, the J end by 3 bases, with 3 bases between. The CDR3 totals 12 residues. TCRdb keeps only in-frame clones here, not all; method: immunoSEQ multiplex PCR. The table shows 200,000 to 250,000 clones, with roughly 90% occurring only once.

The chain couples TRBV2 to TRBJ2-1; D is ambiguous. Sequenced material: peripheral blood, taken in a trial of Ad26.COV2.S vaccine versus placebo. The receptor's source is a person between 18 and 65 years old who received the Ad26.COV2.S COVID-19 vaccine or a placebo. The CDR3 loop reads CASSDSYNEQFF. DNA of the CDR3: TGTGCCAGCAGTGACAGCTACAATGAGCAGTTCTTC.